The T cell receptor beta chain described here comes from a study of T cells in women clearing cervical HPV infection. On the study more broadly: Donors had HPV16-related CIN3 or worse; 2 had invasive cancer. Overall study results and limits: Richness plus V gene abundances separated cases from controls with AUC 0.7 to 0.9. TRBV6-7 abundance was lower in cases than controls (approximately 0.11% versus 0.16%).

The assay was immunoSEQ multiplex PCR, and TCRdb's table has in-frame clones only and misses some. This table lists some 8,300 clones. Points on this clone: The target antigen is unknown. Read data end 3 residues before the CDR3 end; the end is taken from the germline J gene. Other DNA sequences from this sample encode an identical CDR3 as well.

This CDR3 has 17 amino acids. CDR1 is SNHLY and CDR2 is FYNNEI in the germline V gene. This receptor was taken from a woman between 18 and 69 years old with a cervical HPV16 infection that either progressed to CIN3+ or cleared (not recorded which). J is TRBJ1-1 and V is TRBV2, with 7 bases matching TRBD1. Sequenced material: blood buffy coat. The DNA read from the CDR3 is TGTGCCAGTAAATGGGCCCAAAGACAGGGCGGTTACCCCGAA. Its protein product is CASKWAQRQGGYPE. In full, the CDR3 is CASKWAQRQGGYPEAFF.